This TCR beta chain was obtained from a study of blood T cell repertoires in COVID-19 (dated by TCRdb to the early 2020s). Describing the broader study: Samples covering the acute and convalescent phases of COVID-19 were provided by collaborators in the United States, Italy and Spain. The material from the prospective study consisted of cDNA or gDNA derived from T cells, B-cell-depleted T cells, or PBMCs. The dataset comprised deeply sampled blood TCRbeta repertoires from subjects exposed to, actively infected with, or recovered from COVID-19. The repertoires were released in a freely available public database intended as a resource for research on the immune response to SARS-CoV-2. The samples were drawn from two sources: the first 160 participants of the ongoing ImmuneRACE study, and 1,000 to 1,500 subjects contributed by 6 global collaborators. The sample metadata nearly always contained a de-identified subject ID, COVID-19 status, age in years and sex. Where available, HLA class I and class II types were taken from metadata supplied by the sample provider and were not determined by assay-based typing. The research as a whole found: The quantity of clinical and demographic metadata differed by source and by participant and was supplied without curation.

This clone occurred once. Its binding antigen is unknown. The sample holds no much larger clone one base away, and base qualities are not on file. The CDR3 spans 15 residues, from the cysteine through the phenylalanine. The retained sequence is limited to the CDR3, 45 bases, with the frame set at the first base. CDR1 and CDR2 are read off the germline V gene as SGHTS and YDEGEE. V sheds 0 bases and J sheds 2 bases, leaving 11 bases between their ends. Another Seattle source contributed samples from volunteer blood donors who had recovered from COVID-19. Each collaborating institution followed its own protocols to collect whole blood in K2EDTA tubes. Collaborator samples were shipped for TCRbeta analysis as frozen whole blood, isolated PBMCs, or DNA extracted from either sample type. The immunoSEQ Assay, a bias-controlled multiplex PCR, was used to amplify TCRbeta CDR3 regions from genomic DNA. The authors processed their data as follows. Nucleated cell counts per sample were estimated from amplification of reference gene primers within the assay. Sequence reads were collapsed and filtered to measure the absolute abundance of every unique TCRbeta CDR3 rearrangement. For each sample, productive Simpson clonality was calculated by taking the square root of Simpson's diversity index across productive rearrangements. Drawn from immuneACCESS, this table holds only the in-frame rearrangements with V and J called that TCRdb kept. Clones are partly lost; checked studies trace under half to an unresolved V gene and leave the rest unexplained. D and trimming were read from the DNA, whereas the V and J calls and clone size are those reported in that table. In all, the sample holds some 240,000 clones, and more than 65% of those were seen once. The ten largest clones capture about 1.4% of the sample.

Specimen: peripheral blood. The sequence joins TRBV5-8 to TRBJ1-1, and perhaps TRBD1 as D gene, on 6 matching bases. This receptor was taken from a woman in her forties who had recovered from COVID-19. The CDR3 amino acid sequence is: CASSLGQGPNTEAFF. Read as DNA, the sequence is TGTGCCAGCAGCTTGGGTCAGGGGCCAAACACTGAAGCTTTCTTT. The full variable domain, completed from the reference TRBV5-8 and TRBJ1-1 proteins outside the CDR3, reads EAGVTQSPTHLIKTRGQQATLRCSPISGHTSVYWYQQALGLGLQFLLWYDEGEERNRGNFPPRFSGRQFPNYSSELNVNALELEDSALYLCASSLGQGPNTEAFFGQGTRLTVV.